The entry that follows covers one T cell receptor beta chain sequence. The data stem from a study of blood T cell repertoires in COVID-19. Some clones are missing from TCRdb's copy, which holds only in-frame ones; the method was immunoSEQ multiplex PCR. The profile shows approximately 280,000 clones, about 81% of them singletons. CDR1 is SGHRS, CDR2 YFSETQ, per germline. The V end lost 5 bases, the J end lost 7 bases, and 15 bases lay between the germline ends. CDR3 length: 13 amino acids. This chain connects TRBV5-1 to TRBJ1-2; the D is unclear. The receptor's source is a human donor with COVID-19, enrolled during active disease. The donor label of this sample is uncertain. The sample comprised peripheral blood. The CDR3 DNA sequence: TGCGCCAGCAGTTGGGCCTCCGAGGGTGGCTACACCTTC. It yields the protein CASSWASEGGYTF.